This TCR beta chain was identified during a study of cytomegalovirus exposure and HLA in healthy donors. Primers included in the PCR were 60 Vbeta and 13 Jbeta primers. The method was immunoSEQ multiplex PCR; TCRdb's version includes in-frame clones alone and lacks a portion of them. The sample lists around 65,000 clones; around 73% were seen once. Trimming at V came to 4 bases and at J to 5 bases, leaving 5 bases not matched to a gene. This CDR3 region has 14 residues. Germline CDR1 LNHNV, CDR2 YYDKDF (reference sequence). This TCR was sampled from a girl aged 5 to 17 in good health and CMV-seropositive. The V and J genes are TRBV15 and TRBJ2-3; the match to TRBD2 covers 8 bases. Sequenced sample: PBMCs. The DNA for the CDR3 is TGTGCCACCAGCACGGGAGGGCGAATAGATACGCAGTATTTT. Translating gives CATSTGGRIDTQYF.